Listed below are T cell receptor beta chains from one sample, sequenced in a study of T cell repertoires in cytomegalovirus infection. TCRdb recomputed calls from the reads with MiXCR, one row per CDR3 protein. The profile shows 200,000 to 300,000 distinct CDR3 sequences, approximately 15% of them singletons. The sample taken for sequencing was PBMCs. The receptors here all came from a human donor in good health (CMV status not recorded). Some clones in this sample may be carry-over from other donors' samples. Each CDR3 is given with its conserved first and last residue. Each record gives: V gene, J gene, D gene, clone size, CDR3 DNA, CDR3 protein. The D gene is left open where the match is weak. Rows give clone size only sometimes, using once, few, many, or a class for an expanded clone.

TRBV28	TRBJ1-2	.	.	TGTGCCAGCAGTTTTAGGGGGAGCGGCTACACCTTC	CASSFRGSGYTF
TRBV11-2	TRBJ2-7	TRBD2	few	TGTGCCAGCAGTACTAGCAGCGGGGGCGACCTCCACGAGCAGTACTTC	CASSTSSGGDLHEQYF
TRBV20-1	TRBJ1-4	.	.	TGCAGTGCTAGAGATTTCGCAGGGATTCGGGCTAATGAAAAACTGTTTTTT	CSARDFAGIRANEKLFF
TRBV11-1	TRBJ2-2	.	.	TGTGCCAGCAGCTTCGCAGGTCGTGGCACCGGGGAGCTGTTTTTT	CASSFAGRGTGELFF
TRBV11-1	TRBJ2-7	TRBD2	few	TGTGCCAGCAGCTCATCTAGCGGCCGGGAGCAGTACTTC	CASSSSSGREQYF
TRBV7-2	TRBJ1-1	.	many	TGTGCCAGCAGCTTGCAGTTGGGGACGAACACTGAAGCTTTCTTT	CASSLQLGTNTEAFF
TRBV7-9	TRBJ2-1	TRBD1	many	TGTGCCAGCAGCCGCGAGGCAGGGACAGATCCGCTCAGACGCAATGAGCAGTTCTTC	CASSREAGTDPLRRNEQFF
TRBV7-8	TRBJ2-3	.	many	TGTGCCAGCAGCTCACCGGGGACTAGCACAGATACGCAGTATTTT	CASSSPGTSTDTQYF
TRBV7-2	TRBJ1-2	TRBD1	many	TGTGCCAGCAGCTCACCTACAGGGGTCTATGGCTACACCTTC	CASSSPTGVYGYTF
TRBV20-1	TRBJ2-1	TRBD2	.	TGCAGTGCAACCTGGCGGGGGGGCTCCTACAATGAGCAGTTCTTC	CSATWRGGSYNEQFF
TRBV20-1	TRBJ2-5	.	few	TGCAGTGCTAGAGATACTAGGCAGCAAGAGACCCAGTACTTC	CSARDTRQQETQYF
TRBV7-2	TRBJ1-2	TRBD1	many	TGTGCCAGCAGCATATCAGGGGGCCCCTATATGATCTATGGCTACACCTTC	CASSISGGPYMIYGYTF
TRBV7-2	TRBJ1-4	TRBD1	many	TGTGCCAGCAGCGACCTGGGACAGGCAAATGAAAAACTGTTTTTT	CASSDLGQANEKLFF
TRBV7-2	TRBJ2-7	TRBD1	many	TGTGCCAGCACTTTCGGACAGGGATCCTACGAGCAGTACTTC	CASTFGQGSYEQYF
TRBV13	TRBJ2-7	.	once	TGTGCCAGCAGCTTAACATCGGGCAGCCCCTACGAGCAGTACTTC	CASSLTSGSPYEQYF
TRBV20-1	TRBJ2-7	TRBD2	few	TGCAGTGCTAGAAGTCTAGCGGGAGTACCAAGCGAGCAGTACTTC	CSARSLAGVPSEQYF
TRBV5-1	TRBJ2-3	TRBD2	.	TGCGCCAGCAGCTTCACGACTAGCCAGGCAGATACGCAGTATTTT	CASSFTTSQADTQYF
TRBV18	TRBJ1-1	.	few	TGTGCCAGCTCACCACTTCGACAGGCCCTGAACACTGAAGCTTTCTTT	CASSPLRQALNTEAFF
TRBV13	TRBJ1-2	.	.	TGTGCCAGCAGCTCGGAACCAACAGGGAACCAAGGTTACACCTTC	CASSSEPTGNQGYTF
TRBV10-3	TRBJ1-1	.	many	TGTGCCATCACCCCCGGGGACCGGAACACTGAAGCTTTCTTT	CAITPGDRNTEAFF
TRBV7-2	TRBJ2-7	.	many	TGTGCCAGCAGCTTAAGAGGGCCGAGCTCCTACGAGCAGTACTTC	CASSLRGPSSYEQYF
TRBV7-2	TRBJ1-5	.	many	TGTGCCAGCAGCTTGGCGGTCTGGCAGCCCCAGCATTTT	CASSLAVWQPQHF
TRBV7-3	TRBJ2-3	TRBD2	many	TGTGCCAGCAGCCCCGTGGGGGGGGGCACAGATACGCAGTATTTT	CASSPVGGGTDTQYF
TRBV27	TRBJ2-1	TRBD2	.	TGTGCCAGCAGTCTCTCGACTAGCAAGGATGAGCAGTTCTTC	CASSLSTSKDEQFF
TRBV7-2	TRBJ2-1	.	many	TGTGCCAGCAGCCTAGATGTACCGGCCCGCTACAATGAGCAGTTCTTC	CASSLDVPARYNEQFF
TRBV7-8	TRBJ2-1	TRBD2	few	TGTGCCAGCAGCTTAGTATCCAGCGGGGGGGCCTACAATGAGCAGTTCTTC	CASSLVSSGGAYNEQFF
TRBV28	TRBJ2-7	TRBD2	.	TGTGCCAGCTGCAGGACTAGCGGGAGCTACGAGCAGTACTTC	CASCRTSGSYEQYF
TRBV6-6	TRBJ2-1	TRBD1	many	TGTGCCAGCACCCAAGGCCGGGACAGCTCCTACAATGAGCAGTTCTTC	CASTQGRDSSYNEQFF
TRBV20-1	TRBJ2-7	TRBD1	.	TGCAGTGCTGAGGGACAGGGGTACGCTGGCGAGCAGTACTTC	CSAEGQGYAGEQYF
TRBV6-1	TRBJ2-4	.	.	TGTGCCAGCGGGCAGAGCAGACAAAACATTCAGTACTTC	CASGQSRQNIQYF
TRBV12-3/TRBV12-4	TRBJ1-1	.	many	TGTGCCAGCAGTTTAGATCCGTTAGGGAACACTGAAGCTTTCTTT	CASSLDPLGNTEAFF
TRBV19	TRBJ1-1	.	once	TGTGCCAGTAGTATAATTGGGGGCTTGAACACTGAAGCTTTCTTT	CASSIIGGLNTEAFF
TRBV29-1	TRBJ1-1	.	few	TGCAGCGTTCGGGGTTTCGTCACTGAAGCTTTCTTT	CSVRGFVTEAFF
TRBV7-2	TRBJ2-3	.	many	TGTGCCAGCAGCACCGCCGGCAGCACAGATACGCAGTATTTT	CASSTAGSTDTQYF
TRBV12-3/TRBV12-4	TRBJ2-6	.	many	TGTGCCAGCAGCTCCTCTGGGGCCAACGTCCTGACTTTC	CASSSSGANVLTF
TRBV20-1	TRBJ2-1	.	few	TGCAGTGTAACCCAGGGGAACAATGAGCAGTTCTTC	CSVTQGNNEQFF
TRBV7-6	TRBJ2-2	.	many	TGTGCCAGCAGCCCCATAAACACCGGGGAGCTGTTTTTT	CASSPINTGELFF
TRBV7-6	TRBJ2-2	.	many	TGTGCCAGCAGCCTAAATCCGATTACTAACACCGGGGAGCTGTTTTTT	CASSLNPITNTGELFF
TRBV2	TRBJ1-2	.	.	TGTGCCAGCAGTGAAAGTTCGCTTTATGGCTACACCTTC	CASSESSLYGYTF
TRBV20-1	TRBJ2-5	.	few	TGCAGTGTACAGGGTCGAGAGACCCAGTACTTC	CSVQGRETQYF
TRBV29-1	TRBJ2-7	.	few	TGCAGCGTTGTGGGCCAACAGTCCGAGCAGTACTTC	CSVVGQQSEQYF
TRBV6-6	TRBJ2-5	.	few	TGTGCCAGCAGTTACCAGACACATTCGGAGGGAGAGACCCAGTACTTC	CASSYQTHSEGETQYF
TRBV28	TRBJ2-5	TRBD1	.	TGTGCCAGCAGATCCGGGACAGGGGTAGAGACCCAGTACTTC	CASRSGTGVETQYF
TRBV7-8	TRBJ1-1	TRBD1	many	TGTGCCAGCAGGGACAGGGGGGGCACTGAAGCTTTCTTT	CASRDRGGTEAFF
TRBV6-2/TRBV6-3	TRBJ2-1	.	many	TGTGCCAGCCCACCTCGGCCCGGGCAGAGGTCCTACAATGAGCAGTTCTTC	CASPPRPGQRSYNEQFF
TRBV7-9	TRBJ2-7	.	many	TGTGCCAGCGCCATCCCTGGCAGGACTTACGAGCAGTACTTC	CASAIPGRTYEQYF
TRBV28	TRBJ2-7	.	many	TGTGCCAGCAGTGGCAGAGGGGTTTCGAGCTCCTACGAGCAGTACTTC	CASSGRGVSSSYEQYF
TRBV25-1	TRBJ1-4	.	.	TGTGCCAGCAGTGAATATCCCGGGAATGAAAAACTGTTTTTT	CASSEYPGNEKLFF